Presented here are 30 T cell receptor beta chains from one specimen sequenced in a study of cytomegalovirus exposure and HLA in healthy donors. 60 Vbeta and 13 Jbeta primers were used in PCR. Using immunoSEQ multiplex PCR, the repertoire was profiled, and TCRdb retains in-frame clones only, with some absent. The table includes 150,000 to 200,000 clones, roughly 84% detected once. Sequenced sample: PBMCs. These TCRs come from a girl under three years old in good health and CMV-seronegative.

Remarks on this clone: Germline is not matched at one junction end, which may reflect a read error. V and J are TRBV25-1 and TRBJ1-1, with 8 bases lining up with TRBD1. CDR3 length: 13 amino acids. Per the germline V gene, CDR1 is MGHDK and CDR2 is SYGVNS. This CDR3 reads CASSGSVGRGRVF. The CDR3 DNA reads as TGTGCCAGCAGTGGATCTGTCGGCAGGGGGCGGGTCTTT.

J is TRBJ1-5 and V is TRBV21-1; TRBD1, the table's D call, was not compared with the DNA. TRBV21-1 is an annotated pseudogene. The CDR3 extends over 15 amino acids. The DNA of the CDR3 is TGTGCCAGCAGCAAACCACGACAGGGCCATCAGCCCCAGCATTTT. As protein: CASSKPRQGHQPQHF.

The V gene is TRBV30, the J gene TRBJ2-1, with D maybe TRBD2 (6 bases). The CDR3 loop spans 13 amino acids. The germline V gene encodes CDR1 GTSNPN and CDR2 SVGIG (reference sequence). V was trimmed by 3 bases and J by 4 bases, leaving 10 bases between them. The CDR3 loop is CAWSRDSYNEQFF. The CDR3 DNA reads TGTGCCTGGAGCCGGGACTCTTACAATGAGCAGTTCTTC. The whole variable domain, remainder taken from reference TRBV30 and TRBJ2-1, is SQTIHQWPATLVQPVGSPLSLECTVEGTSNPNLYWYRQAAGRGLQLLFYSVGIGQISSEVPQNLSASRPQDRQFILSSKKLLLSDSGFYLCAWSRDSYNEQFFGPGTRLTVL.

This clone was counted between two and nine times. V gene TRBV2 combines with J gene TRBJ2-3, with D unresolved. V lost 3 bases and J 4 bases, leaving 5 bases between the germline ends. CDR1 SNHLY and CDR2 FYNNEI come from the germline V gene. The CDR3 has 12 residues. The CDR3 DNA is TGTGCCAGCAGTGAGCAGGCAGATACGCAGTATTTT. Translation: CASSEQADTQYF.

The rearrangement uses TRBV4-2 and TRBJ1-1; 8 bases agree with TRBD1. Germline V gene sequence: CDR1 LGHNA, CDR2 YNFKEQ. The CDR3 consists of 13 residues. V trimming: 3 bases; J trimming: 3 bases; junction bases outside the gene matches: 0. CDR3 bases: TGTGCCAGCAGCCAGGACAGGGACACTGAAGCTTTCTTT. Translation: CASSQDRDTEAFF.

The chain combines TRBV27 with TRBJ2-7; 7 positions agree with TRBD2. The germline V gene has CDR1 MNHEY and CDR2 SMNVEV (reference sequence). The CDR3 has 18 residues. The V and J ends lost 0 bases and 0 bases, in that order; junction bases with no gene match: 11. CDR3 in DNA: TGTGCCAGCAGTTTATCGTCGGCGGCGGGGGTGAGCTCCTACGAGCAGTACTTC. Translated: CASSLSSAAGVSSYEQYF.

CDR3 bases: TGTGCCATCGCGGGACGGGTCGCCGGGGAGCTGTTTTTT. It translates to CAIAGRVAGELFF. This chain joins TRBV7-9 and TRBJ2-2; perhaps TRBD2 as D (6 bases). Germline assignment: CDR1 SEHNR and CDR2 FQNEAQ (reference sequence). Trimming left V 10 bases short and J 6 bases short, with 15 bases between. There are 13 residues in the CDR3.

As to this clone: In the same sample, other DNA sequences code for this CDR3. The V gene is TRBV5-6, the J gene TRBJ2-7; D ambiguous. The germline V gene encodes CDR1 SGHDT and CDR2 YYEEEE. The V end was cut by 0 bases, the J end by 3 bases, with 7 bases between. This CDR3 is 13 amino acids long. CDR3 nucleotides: TGTGCCAGCAGCTTGGGTCTCTACTACGAGCAGTACTTC. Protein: CASSLGLYYEQYF.

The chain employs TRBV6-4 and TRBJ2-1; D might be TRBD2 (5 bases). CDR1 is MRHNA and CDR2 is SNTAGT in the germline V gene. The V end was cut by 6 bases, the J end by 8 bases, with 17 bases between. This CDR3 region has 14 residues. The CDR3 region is CASRTTRVRHEQFF. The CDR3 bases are TGTGCCAGCAGAACCACTAGAGTCAGACATGAGCAGTTCTTC.

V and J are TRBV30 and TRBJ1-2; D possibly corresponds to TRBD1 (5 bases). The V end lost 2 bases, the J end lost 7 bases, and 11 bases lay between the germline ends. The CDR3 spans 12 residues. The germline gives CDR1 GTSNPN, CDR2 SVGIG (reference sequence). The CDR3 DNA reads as TGTGCCTGGAGTAGGGGAATTCGTGGCTACACCTTC. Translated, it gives CAWSRGIRGYTF.

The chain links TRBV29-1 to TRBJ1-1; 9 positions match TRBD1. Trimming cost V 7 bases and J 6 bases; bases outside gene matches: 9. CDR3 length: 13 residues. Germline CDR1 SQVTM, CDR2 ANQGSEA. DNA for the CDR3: TGCAGCGCTGCACCGGGACAGGGTGCTGAAGCTTTCTTT. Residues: CSAAPGQGAEAFF.

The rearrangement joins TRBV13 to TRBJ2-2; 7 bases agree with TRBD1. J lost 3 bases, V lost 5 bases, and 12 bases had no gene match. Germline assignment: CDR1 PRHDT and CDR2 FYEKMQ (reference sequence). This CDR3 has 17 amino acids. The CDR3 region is CASSLNPTGLYTGELFF. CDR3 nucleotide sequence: TGTGCCAGCAGCCTAAACCCGACAGGGCTATACACCGGGGAGCTGTTTTTT.

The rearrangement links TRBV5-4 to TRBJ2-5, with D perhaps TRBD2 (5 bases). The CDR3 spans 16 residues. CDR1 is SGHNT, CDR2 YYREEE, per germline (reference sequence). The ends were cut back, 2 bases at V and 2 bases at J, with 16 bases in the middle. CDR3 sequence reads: CASSLGVSGIQETQYF. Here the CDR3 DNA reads TGTGCCAGCAGCTTAGGTGTTTCGGGGATACAAGAGACCCAGTACTTC.

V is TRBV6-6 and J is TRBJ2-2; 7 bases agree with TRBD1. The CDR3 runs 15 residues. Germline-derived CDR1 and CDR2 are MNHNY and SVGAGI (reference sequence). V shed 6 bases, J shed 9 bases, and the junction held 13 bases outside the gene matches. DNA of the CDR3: TGTGCCAGCAGACATTCACAGGGGAAGATCCGGGAGCTGTTTTTT. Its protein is CASRHSQGKIRELFF.

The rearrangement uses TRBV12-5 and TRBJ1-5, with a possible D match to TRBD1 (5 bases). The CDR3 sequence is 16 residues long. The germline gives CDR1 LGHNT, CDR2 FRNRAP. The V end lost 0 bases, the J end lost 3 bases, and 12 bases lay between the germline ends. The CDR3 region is CASGLVKAGHNQPQHF. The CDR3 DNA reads TGTGCTAGTGGTTTGGTAAAAGCGGGGCACAATCAGCCCCAGCATTTT.

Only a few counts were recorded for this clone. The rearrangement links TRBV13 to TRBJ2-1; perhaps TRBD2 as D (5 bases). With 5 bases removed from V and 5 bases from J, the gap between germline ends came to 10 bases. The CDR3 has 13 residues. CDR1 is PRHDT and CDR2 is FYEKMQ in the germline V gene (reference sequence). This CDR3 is CASSHRGNNEQFF. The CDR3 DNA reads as TGTGCCAGCAGCCACCGGGGTAACAATGAGCAGTTCTTC.

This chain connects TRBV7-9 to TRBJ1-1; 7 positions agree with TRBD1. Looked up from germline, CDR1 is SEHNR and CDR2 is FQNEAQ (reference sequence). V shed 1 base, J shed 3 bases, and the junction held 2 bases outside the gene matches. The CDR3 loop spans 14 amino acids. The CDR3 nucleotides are TGTGCCAGCAGCTTAGGACAGGGAGACACTGAAGCTTTCTTT. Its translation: CASSLGQGDTEAFF.

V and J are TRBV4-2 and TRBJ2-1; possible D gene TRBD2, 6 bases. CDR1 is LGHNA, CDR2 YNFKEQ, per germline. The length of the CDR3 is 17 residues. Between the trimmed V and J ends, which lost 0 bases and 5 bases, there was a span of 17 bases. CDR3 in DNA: TGTGCCAGCAGCCAAGATGGACCGGGAGCCGAGGACAATGAGCAGTTCTTC. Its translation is CASSQDGPGAEDNEQFF.

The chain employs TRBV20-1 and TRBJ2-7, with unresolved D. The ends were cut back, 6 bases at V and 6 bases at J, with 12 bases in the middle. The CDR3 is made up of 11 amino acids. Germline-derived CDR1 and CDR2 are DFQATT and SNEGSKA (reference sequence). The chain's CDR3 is CSATLIGEQYF. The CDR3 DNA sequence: TGCAGTGCCACTCTTATCGGCGAGCAGTACTTC.

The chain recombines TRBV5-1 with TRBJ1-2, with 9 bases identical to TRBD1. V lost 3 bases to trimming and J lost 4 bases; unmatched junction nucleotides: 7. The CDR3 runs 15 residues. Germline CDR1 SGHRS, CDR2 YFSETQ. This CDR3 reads CASSSGQGISYGYTF. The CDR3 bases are TGCGCCAGCAGCTCGGGACAGGGAATAAGCTATGGCTACACCTTC.

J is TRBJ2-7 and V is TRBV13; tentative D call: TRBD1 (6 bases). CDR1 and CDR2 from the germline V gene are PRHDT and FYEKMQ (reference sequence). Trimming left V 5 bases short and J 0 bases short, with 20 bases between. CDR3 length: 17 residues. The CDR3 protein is CASSAGALGTSSYEQYF. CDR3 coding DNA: TGTGCCAGCAGCGCCGGGGCCCTGGGGACATCCTCCTACGAGCAGTACTTC.

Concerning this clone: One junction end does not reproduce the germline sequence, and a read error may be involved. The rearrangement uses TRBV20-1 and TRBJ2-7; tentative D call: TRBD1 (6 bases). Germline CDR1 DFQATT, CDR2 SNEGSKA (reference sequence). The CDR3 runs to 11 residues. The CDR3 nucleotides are TGCAGTGCTAGTGTCCGGGACATCGAGGTATTC. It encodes CSASVRDIEVF.

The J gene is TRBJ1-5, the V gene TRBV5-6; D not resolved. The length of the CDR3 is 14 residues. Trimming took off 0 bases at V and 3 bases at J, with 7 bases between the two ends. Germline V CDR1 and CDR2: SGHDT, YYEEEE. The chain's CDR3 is CASSLAGANQPQHF. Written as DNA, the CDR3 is TGTGCCAGCAGCTTGGCCGGTGCCAATCAGCCCCAGCATTTT.

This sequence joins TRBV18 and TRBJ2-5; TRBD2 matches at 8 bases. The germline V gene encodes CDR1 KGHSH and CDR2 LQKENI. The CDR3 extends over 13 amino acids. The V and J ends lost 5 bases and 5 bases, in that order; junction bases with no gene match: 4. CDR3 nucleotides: TGTGCCAGCTCAGGACTAGCCGTGGAGACCCAGTACTTC. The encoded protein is CASSGLAVETQYF.

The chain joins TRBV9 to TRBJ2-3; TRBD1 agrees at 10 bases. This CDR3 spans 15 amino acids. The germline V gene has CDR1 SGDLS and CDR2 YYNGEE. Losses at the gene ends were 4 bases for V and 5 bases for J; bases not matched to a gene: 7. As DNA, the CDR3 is TGTGCCAGCAGCAGACAGGGGGCATTTATAGATACGCAGTATTTT. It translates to CASSRQGAFIDTQYF.

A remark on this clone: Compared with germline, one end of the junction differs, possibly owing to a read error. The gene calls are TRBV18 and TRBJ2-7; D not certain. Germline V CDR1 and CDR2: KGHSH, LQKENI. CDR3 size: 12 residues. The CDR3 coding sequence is TGTGCCAGCTCACCACCCTCCCACGAGCAGTACTTC. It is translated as CASSPPSHEQYF.

CDR3 sequence (DNA): TGTGCCAGCAGCTTAAATGCGGGAACCTACGAGCAGTACTTC. Its translation: CASSLNAGTYEQYF. V and J are TRBV11-2 and TRBJ2-7, with a tentative D call TRBD2 (6 bases). CDR1 SGHAT and CDR2 FQNNGV come from the germline V gene. V gave up 2 bases and J gave up 2 bases, with 10 bases separating them. CDR3 length: 14 residues. The entire variable domain, with the rest obtained from reference TRBV11-2 and TRBJ2-7, is as follows: EAGVAQSPRYKIIEKRQSVAFWCNPISGHATLYWYQQILGQGPKLLIQFQNNGVVDDSQLPKDRFSAERLKGVDSTLKIQPAKLEDSAVYLCASSLNAGTYEQYFGPGTRLTVT.

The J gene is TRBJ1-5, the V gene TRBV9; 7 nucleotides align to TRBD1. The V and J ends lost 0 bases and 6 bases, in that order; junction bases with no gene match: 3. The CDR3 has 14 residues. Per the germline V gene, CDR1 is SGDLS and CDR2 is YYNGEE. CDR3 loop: CASSVAAGGQPQHF. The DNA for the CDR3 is TGTGCCAGCAGCGTAGCGGCAGGGGGTCAGCCCCAGCATTTT.

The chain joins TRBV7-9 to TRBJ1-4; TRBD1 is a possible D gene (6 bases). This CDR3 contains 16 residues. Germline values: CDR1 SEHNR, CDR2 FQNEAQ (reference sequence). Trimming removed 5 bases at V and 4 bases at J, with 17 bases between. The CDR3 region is CASSPPAAGDNEKLFF. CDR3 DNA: TGTGCCAGCAGCCCGCCGGCGGCAGGGGATAATGAAAAACTGTTTTTT.

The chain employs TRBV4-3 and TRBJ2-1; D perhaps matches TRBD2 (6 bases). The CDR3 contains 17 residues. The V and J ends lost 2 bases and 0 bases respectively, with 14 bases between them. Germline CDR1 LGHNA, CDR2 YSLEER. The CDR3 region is CASSQRLLGSSYNEQFF. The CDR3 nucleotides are TGCGCCAGCAGCCAAAGGCTTCTCGGGAGCTCCTACAATGAGCAGTTCTTC.